These 19 T cell receptor beta chains share one sample of origin, sequenced in a study of T cells in Graves' hyperthyroidism and ophthalmopathy (dated by TCRdb to about 2019). Receptor libraries were prepared by multiplex PCR. Reads for this sample came from an Illumina HiSeq 2000. Amplification of TCR beta CDR3 regions was carried out from RNA transcripts. The TCR CDR3 was subjected to a first round of RT-PCR using the HTBI primer set and the Qiagen OneStep RT-PCR kit. TCRdb trimmed public reads at Q25 via fastp, called clones via MiXCR and kept in-frame beta chains. Records with the same CDR3 protein are collapsed into one entry carrying the most frequent genes and DNA. A total of 300,000 to 450,000 distinct CDR3 sequences appear in this sample, roughly 25% of them only once. 70% to 75% of the sample goes to the ten largest clones. The sequenced sample was blood. The receptors were sampled from a man in his fifties with Graves' hyperthyroidism.

V and J are TRBV24-1 and TRBJ2-3, with a weak D call TRBD2 (5 bases). The germline gives CDR1 KGHDR, CDR2 SFDVKD. V lost 1 base and J 11 bases, leaving 9 bases between the germline ends. The CDR3 has 12 residues. The CDR3 loop reads CATSDFGERQYF. The CDR3 bases are TGTGCCACCAGTGATTTCGGGGAGCGGCAGTATTTT.

The rearrangement links TRBV7-2 to TRBJ2-1, with a tentative D call TRBD1 (7 bases). CDR3 size: 16 residues. Germline V gene data show CDR1 as SGHTA and CDR2 as FQGNSA. Deletions cut 10 bases from V and 5 bases from J, with 24 bases between. CDR3 amino acids: CATPPGGQGVDNEQFF. CDR3 sequence (DNA): TGTGCCACCCCCCCCGGAGGGCAGGGGGTAGACAATGAGCAGTTCTTC. Variable domain in full (rest from reference TRBV7-2 and TRBJ2-1): GAGVSQSPSNKVTEKGKDVELRCDPISGHTALYWYRQSLGQGLEFLIYFQGNSAPDKSGLPSDRFSAERTGGSVSTLTIQRTQQEDSAVYLCATPPGGQGVDNEQFFGPGTRLTVL.

The rearrangement uses TRBV19 and TRBJ2-3, with 7 nucleotides matching TRBD2. Germline CDR1 is LNHDA and CDR2 is SQIVND (reference sequence). The CDR3 is 15 amino acids. V dropped 5 bases and J dropped 0; count of bases not matched to a gene: 5. CDR3 DNA sequence: TGTGCCAGTAGTGGGTCGGGAGGAAGCACAGATACGCAGTATTTT. Translated, it gives CASSGSGGSTDTQYF. The full variable domain, its missing parts supplied by reference TRBV19 and TRBJ2-3, is DGGITQSPKYLFRKEGQNVTLSCEQNLNHDAMYWYRQDPGQGLRLIYYSQIVNDFQKGDIAEGYSVSREKKESFPLTVTSAQKNPTAFYLCASSGSGGSTDTQYFGPGTRLTVL.

This clonotype was seen a few times. This chain connects TRBV20-1 to TRBJ2-3; 12 bases match TRBD2. V lost 8 bases and J lost 1; bases outside the gene matches: 4. The CDR3 has 14 residues. Per germline, CDR1 DFQATT and CDR2 SNEGSKA (reference sequence). CDR3 protein: CSPRLAGGTDTQYF. The CDR3 DNA reads as TGCAGTCCCCGACTAGCGGGAGGCACAGATACGCAGTATTTT.

CDR3 region: CASSRGQGANNEQFF. In DNA form, the CDR3 reads TGTGCCAGCTCACGCGGACAGGGGGCTAACAATGAGCAGTTCTTC. The chain has TRBV18 and TRBJ2-1; 11 bases are a match to TRBD1. Germline V CDR1 and CDR2: KGHSH, LQKENI. This CDR3 is 15 amino acids long. The junction had 4 bases not matched to a gene; V was cut back by 4 bases and J by 5 bases.

The chain carries TRBV28 and TRBJ1-4; a possible D gene is TRBD1 (5 bases). CDR3 length: 13 residues. The germline CDR1 and CDR2 sequences are MDHEN and SYDVKM. Trimming took 6 bases from V and 8 from J, leaving 13 bases between them. The CDR3 spells CASRGPPLEKLFF. The CDR3 nucleotides are TGTGCCAGCAGGGGACCACCGCTGGAAAAACTGTTTTTT.

The V call is TRBV24-1, the J call TRBJ2-1, with D hard to call. The germline CDR1 and CDR2 sequences are KGHDR and SFDVKD. The CDR3 has 18 amino acids. With 1 base removed from V and 5 bases from J, the gap between germline ends came to 20 bases. CDR3 amino acids: CATSDFRTNEKTDNEQFF. In DNA, the CDR3 is TGTGCCACCAGTGATTTCCGCACCAACGAGAAAACTGACAATGAGCAGTTCTTC.

This clonotype showed up just once. V and J are TRBV6-5 and TRBJ1-4; 8 nucleotides agree with TRBD1. The ends lost 0 bases at V and 8 bases at J; junction bases unmatched: 2. Germline CDR1 MNHEY, CDR2 SVGAGI. CDR3 length: 14 amino acids. The CDR3 DNA follows: TGTGCCAGCAGTTACTCGGGACAGGCGGAAAAACTGTTTTTT. Protein sequence: CASSYSGQAEKLFF.

This clonotype was observed a handful of times. This rearrangement joins TRBV20-1 to TRBJ1-1; 11 bases align to TRBD1. The CDR3 runs to 14 residues. With 5 bases clipped from V and 5 bases from J, the junction kept 7 bases outside the gene matches. The germline V gene encodes CDR1 DFQATT and CDR2 SNEGSKA (reference sequence). In DNA form, the CDR3 reads TGCAGTGCTCTGGACAGGGGGCGGGGGACTGAAGCTTTCTTT. Amino acids: CSALDRGRGTEAFF.

This clonotype appeared a few times. This sequence joins TRBV7-9 and TRBJ1-1; D possibly corresponds to TRBD1 (5 bases). This CDR3 is built from 14 residues. V gave up 5 bases and J gave up 4 bases, with 14 bases separating them. Germline CDR1 SEHNR, CDR2 FQNEAQ (reference sequence). The chain's CDR3 is CASSAWEGRTEAFF. The CDR3 DNA follows: TGTGCCAGCAGCGCCTGGGAGGGGCGCACTGAAGCTTTCTTT.

This chain connects TRBV6-2 or TRBV6-3 to TRBJ2-7; 13 bases match TRBD2. Germline V CDR1 and CDR2: MNHEY, SVGEGT. The CDR3 has 18 residues. Germline trimming cut 6 bases from V and 3 bases from J; bases unmatched to any gene: 14. CDR3 sequence: CASRTIQGLAGTLYEQYF. DNA of the CDR3: TGTGCCAGCAGAACCATACAGGGACTAGCGGGAACGCTCTACGAGCAGTACTTC.

The chain has TRBV11-1 and TRBJ2-3; no clear D gene. The CDR3 contains 15 residues. Germline V CDR1 and CDR2: SGHAT, FQDESV (reference sequence). V was pared by 6 bases and J by 1 base, with 14 bases between. This chain's CDR3 is CASRIRIGGTDTQYF. The CDR3 region has the DNA TGTGCCAGCAGAATTCGGATCGGCGGCACAGATACGCAGTATTTT.

The chain combines TRBV7-2 with TRBJ2-2; unclear D gene. Per germline, CDR1 SGHTA and CDR2 FQGNSA. The CDR3 extends over 15 amino acids. CDR3: CGKRQPPINTGELFF. CDR3 coding DNA: TGTGGCAAACGACAACCCCCAATTAACACCGGGGAGCTGTTTTTT.

This clonotype was seen at least ten times. CDR3 nucleotides: TGCAGCGTTGCCCTGGGGGGCGCCGGGACCGGCGAGCAGTACTTC. Protein product: CSVALGGAGTGEQYF. The rearrangement links TRBV29-1 to TRBJ2-7; D possibly uses TRBD1 or TRBD2 (6 bases each). With 4 bases removed from V and 6 bases from J, the gap between germline ends came to 22 bases. Germline CDR1 and CDR2: SQVTM and ANQGSEA. This CDR3 region has 15 residues.

Note on this clonotype: The junction does not match germline at one end; this may be a read error. The genes are TRBV12-3 or TRBV12-4 and TRBJ1-1, with 8 bases aligning to TRBD1. The CDR3 has 15 amino acids. The CDR3 nucleotides are TGTGCCAGCAGCGGGACAGGTCGGATGAACACTCAAGCTTTCTTT. Its protein is CASSGTGRMNTQAFF.

The V gene is TRBV28, the J gene TRBJ2-7; 10 positions agree with TRBD2. Germline CDR1 reads MDHEN; CDR2 reads SYDVKM. The CDR3 loop spans 15 amino acids. Losses at the gene ends were 5 bases for V and 2 bases for J; bases not matched to a gene: 6. CDR3 in amino acids: CASSPIAGGAYEQYF. For the CDR3, the DNA is TGTGCCAGCAGTCCGATAGCGGGAGGCGCCTACGAGCAGTACTTC.

V gene TRBV5-1 combines with J gene TRBJ2-5; D remains unclear. The CDR3 sequence is 15 residues long. The ends were cut back, 0 bases at V and 5 bases at J, with 14 bases in the middle. The germline CDR1 and CDR2 sequences are SGHRS and YFSETQ. In DNA, the CDR3 is TGCGCCAGCAGCTTGGCCACCCGTCACCTTGAGACCCAGTACTTC. Encoded protein: CASSLATRHLETQYF.

This clonotype was detected ten times or more. This rearrangement joins TRBV24-1 to TRBJ2-1; TRBD2 aligns across 9 bases. Looked up from germline, CDR1 is KGHDR and CDR2 is SFDVKD. The CDR3 has 20 amino acids. V shed 3 bases and J 7 bases; nucleotides not matched to a gene: 21. The CDR3 sequence is CATSDPGTRASGKIWNEQFF. Here the CDR3 DNA reads TGTGCCACCAGTGATCCTGGGACCCGGGCTAGCGGGAAGATATGGAATGAGCAGTTCTTC.

The chain couples TRBV24-1 to TRBJ2-5; a weak D match, TRBD2 (6 bases). The CDR3 extends over 15 amino acids. Per germline, CDR1 KGHDR and CDR2 SFDVKD. Trimming shortened V by 3 bases and J by 4 bases, and 14 bases separated the two germline ends. Here the CDR3 DNA reads TGTGCCACCAGTGATCCTACCCCCGGGGGAGAGACCCAGTACTTC. Encoded protein: CATSDPTPGGETQYF.